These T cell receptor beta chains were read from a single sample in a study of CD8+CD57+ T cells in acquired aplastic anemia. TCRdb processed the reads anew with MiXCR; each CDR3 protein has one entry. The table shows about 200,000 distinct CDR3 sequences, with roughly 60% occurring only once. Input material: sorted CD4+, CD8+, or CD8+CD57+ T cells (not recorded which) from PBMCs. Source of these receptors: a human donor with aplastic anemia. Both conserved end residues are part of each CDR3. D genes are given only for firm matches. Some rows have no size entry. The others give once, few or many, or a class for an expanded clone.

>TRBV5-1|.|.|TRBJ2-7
TGCGCCAGCAGCTTGGCCATCGGGACATATAACGAGCAGTACTTC
CASSLAIGTYNEQYF
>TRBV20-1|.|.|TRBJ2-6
TGCAGTGCTGACGGGGCGCCGCCCTCTGGGGCCAACGTCCTGACTTTC
CSADGAPPSGANVLTF
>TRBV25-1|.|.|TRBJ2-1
TGTGCCAGCAGTGAAGTCGCGAAGAGCTCCTACAATGAGCAGTTCTTC
CASSEVAKSSYNEQFF
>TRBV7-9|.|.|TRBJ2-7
TGTGCCAGCAGCCCACCGGTAATTAGACCGGGACGGCTATCCTACGAGCAGTACTTC
CASSPPVIRPGRLSYEQYF
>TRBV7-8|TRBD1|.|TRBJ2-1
TGTGCCAGCAGCCCGACAGGGGGTATGTACAATGAGCAGTTCTTC
CASSPTGGMYNEQFF
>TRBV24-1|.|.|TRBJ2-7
TGTGCCACCGGACCCACGGCCTACCTCGGGCAGTACTTC
CATGPTAYLGQYF
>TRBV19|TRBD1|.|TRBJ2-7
TGTACCAGTAGTATAGGTGGGACAGTGTGCGAGCAGTACTTC
CTSSIGGTVCEQYF
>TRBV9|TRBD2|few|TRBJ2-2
TGTGCCAGCAGCGCCATGACTAGCGGGAGCTCCGGGGAGCTGTTTTTT
CASSAMTSGSSGELFF
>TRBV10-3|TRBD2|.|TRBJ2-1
TGTGCCATCAGTGAGTCCACCGGGACTAGCCCAGAGTTCTTC
CAISESTGTSPEFF
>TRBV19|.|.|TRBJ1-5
TGTGCCAGTAGTATGGGACTCACTAGCAATCAGCCCCAGCATTTT
CASSMGLTSNQPQHF
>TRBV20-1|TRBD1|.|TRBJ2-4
TGCAGTGGACAGGGCCAAAACATTCAGTACTTC
CSGQGQNIQYF
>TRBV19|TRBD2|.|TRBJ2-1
TGTGCCAGTAGTAACCTAGCGGGGGGACGAGGTGAGCAGTTCTTC
CASSNLAGGRGEQFF
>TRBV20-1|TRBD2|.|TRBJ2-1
TGCAGTGCTATAGGGACTAGCGGGGGGGGGGAGCAGTTCTTC
CSAIGTSGGGEQFF
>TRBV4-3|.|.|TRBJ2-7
TGCGCCAGCAGCCAAGGCTGGGGGGCGCATTACGAGCAGTACTTC
CASSQGWGAHYEQYF
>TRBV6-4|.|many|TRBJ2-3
TGTGCCAGCAGTGAGGGGGGGGCAGACACAGATACGCAGTATTTT
CASSEGGADTDTQYF
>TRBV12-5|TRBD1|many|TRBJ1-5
TGTGCTAGTGGTTTGGTACGGGCAGGGGGCGTTCAGCCCCAGCATTTT
CASGLVRAGGVQPQHF
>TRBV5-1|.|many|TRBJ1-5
TGCGCCAGCAGCTTGCCGGGGCCAAATCAGCCCCAGCATTTT
CASSLPGPNQPQHF
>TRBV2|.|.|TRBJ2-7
TGTGCCAGCAGTGTGGGTGAGAACGAGCAGTACTTC
CASSVGENEQYF
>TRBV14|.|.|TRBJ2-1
TGTGCCAGCAGCCAAGTGGGTAGCGGCTGGGGGTATGAGCAGTTCTTC
CASSQVGSGWGYEQFF
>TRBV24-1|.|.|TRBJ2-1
TGTGCCACCAGTGAGGGTGTTCGGTACAATGAGCAGTTCTTC
CATSEGVRYNEQFF
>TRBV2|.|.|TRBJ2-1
TGTGCCAGCAGCCCCTGGGTATCAGTTGAGCAGTTCTTC
CASSPWVSVEQFF
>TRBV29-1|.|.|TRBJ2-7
TGCAGCGTTACCGGGACATACCCCTACGAGCAGTACTTC
CSVTGTYPYEQYF
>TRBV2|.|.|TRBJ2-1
TGTACCAGCAGTGACCCTAGGTTCAATGAGCAGTTCTTC
CTSSDPRFNEQFF
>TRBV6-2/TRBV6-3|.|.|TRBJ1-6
TGTGCCAGCGGAAGCCTCCTACCGAGTTCACCCCTCCACTTT
CASGSLLPSSPLHF
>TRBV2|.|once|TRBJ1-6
TGTGCCAGCAGTAGACAGACCTCCTATAATTCACCCCTCCACTTT
CASSRQTSYNSPLHF